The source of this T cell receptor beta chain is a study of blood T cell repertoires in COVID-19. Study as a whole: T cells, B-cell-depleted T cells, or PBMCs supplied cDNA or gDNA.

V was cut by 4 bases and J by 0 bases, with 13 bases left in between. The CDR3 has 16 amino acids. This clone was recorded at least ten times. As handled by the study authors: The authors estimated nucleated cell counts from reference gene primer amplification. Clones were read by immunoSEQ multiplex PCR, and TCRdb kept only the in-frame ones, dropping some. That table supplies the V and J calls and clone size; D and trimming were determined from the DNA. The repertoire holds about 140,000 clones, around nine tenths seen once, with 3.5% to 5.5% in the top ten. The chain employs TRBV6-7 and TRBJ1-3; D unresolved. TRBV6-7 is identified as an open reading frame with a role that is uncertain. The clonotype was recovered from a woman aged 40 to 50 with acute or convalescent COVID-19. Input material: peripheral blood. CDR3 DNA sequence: TGTGCCAGCAGTTGCGGGGAGCTTAACTCTGGAAACACCATATATTTT. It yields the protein CASSCGELNSGNTIYF.